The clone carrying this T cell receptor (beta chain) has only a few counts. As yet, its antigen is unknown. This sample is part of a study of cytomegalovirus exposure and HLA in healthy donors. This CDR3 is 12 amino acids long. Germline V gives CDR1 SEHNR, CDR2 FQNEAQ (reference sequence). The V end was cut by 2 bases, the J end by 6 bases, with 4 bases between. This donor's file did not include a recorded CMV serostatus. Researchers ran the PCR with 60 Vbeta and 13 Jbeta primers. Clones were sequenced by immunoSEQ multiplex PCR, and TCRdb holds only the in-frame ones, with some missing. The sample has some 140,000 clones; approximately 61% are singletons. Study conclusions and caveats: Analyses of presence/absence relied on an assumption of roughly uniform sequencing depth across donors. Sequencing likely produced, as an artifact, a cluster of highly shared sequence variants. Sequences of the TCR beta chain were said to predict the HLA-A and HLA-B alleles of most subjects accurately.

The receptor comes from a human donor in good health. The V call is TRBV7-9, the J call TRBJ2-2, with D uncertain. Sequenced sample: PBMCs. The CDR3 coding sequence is TGTGCCAGCAGCTTATCTGCCGGGGAGCTGTTTTTT. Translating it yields CASSLSAGELFF.